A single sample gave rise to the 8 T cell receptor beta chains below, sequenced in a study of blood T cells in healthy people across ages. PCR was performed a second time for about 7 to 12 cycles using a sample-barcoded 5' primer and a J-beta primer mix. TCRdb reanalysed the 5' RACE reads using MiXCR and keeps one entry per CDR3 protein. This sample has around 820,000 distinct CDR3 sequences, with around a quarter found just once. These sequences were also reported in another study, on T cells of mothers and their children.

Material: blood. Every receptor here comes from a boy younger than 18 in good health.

CDR3 in amino acids: CSARDLGRSNQPQHF. CDR3 nucleotide sequence: TGCAGTGCTAGAGATTTGGGACGAAGCAATCAGCCCCAGCATTTT. This chain joins TRBV20-1 and TRBJ1-5, with a tentative D call TRBD1 (5 bases). There are 15 residues in the CDR3. Looked up from germline, CDR1 is DFQATT and CDR2 is SNEGSKA (reference sequence). Trimming left V 0 bases short and J 1 base short, with 10 bases between.

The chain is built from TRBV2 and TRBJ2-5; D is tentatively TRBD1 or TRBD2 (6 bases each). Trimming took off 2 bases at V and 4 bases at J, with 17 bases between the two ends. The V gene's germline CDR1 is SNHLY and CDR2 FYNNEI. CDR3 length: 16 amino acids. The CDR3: CASSEHFDRRVETQYF. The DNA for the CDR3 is TGTGCCAGCAGTGAACATTTCGACAGGAGGGTAGAGACCCAGTACTTC.

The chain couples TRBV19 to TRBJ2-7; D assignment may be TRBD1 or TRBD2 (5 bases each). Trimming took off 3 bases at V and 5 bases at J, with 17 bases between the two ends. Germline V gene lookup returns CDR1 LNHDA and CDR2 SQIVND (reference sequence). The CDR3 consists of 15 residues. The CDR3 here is CASSISGTTSNEQYF. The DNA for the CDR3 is TGTGCCAGTAGTATCTCCGGGACCACAAGCAACGAGCAGTACTTC.

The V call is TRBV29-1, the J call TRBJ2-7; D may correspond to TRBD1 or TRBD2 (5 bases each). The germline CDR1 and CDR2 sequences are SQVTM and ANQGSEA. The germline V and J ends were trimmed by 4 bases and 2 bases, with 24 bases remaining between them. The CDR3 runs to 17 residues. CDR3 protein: CSVGDPVPRTGAYEQYF. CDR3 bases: TGCAGCGTTGGGGACCCCGTTCCCCGGACCGGGGCCTACGAGCAGTACTTC.

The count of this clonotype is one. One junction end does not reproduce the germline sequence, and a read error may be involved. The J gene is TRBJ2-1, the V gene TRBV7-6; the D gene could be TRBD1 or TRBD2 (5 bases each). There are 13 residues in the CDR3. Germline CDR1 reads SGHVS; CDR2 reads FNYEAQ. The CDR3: CAGSLAQGYEQFF. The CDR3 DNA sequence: TGTGCCGGCAGCTTAGCGCAGGGATATGAGCAGTTCTTC.

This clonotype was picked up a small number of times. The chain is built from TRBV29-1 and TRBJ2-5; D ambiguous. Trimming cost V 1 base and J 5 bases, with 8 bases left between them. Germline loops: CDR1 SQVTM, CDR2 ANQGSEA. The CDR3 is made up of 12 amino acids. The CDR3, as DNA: TGCAGCGTTGAAGGACTGCCGGAGACCCAGTACTTC. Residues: CSVEGLPETQYF. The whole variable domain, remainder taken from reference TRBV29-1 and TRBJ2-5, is SAVISQKPSRDICQRGTSLTIQCQVDSQVTMMFWYRQQPGQSLTLIATANQGSEATYESGFVIDKFPISRPNLTFSTLTVSNMSPEDSSIYLCSVEGLPETQYFGPGTRLLVL.

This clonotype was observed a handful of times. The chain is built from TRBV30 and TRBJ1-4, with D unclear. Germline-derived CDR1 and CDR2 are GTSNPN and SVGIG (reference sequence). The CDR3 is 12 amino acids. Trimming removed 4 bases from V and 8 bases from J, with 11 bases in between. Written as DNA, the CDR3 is TGTGCCTGGAATCCGGGTCAGGAAAAACTGTTTTTT. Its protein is CAWNPGQEKLFF.

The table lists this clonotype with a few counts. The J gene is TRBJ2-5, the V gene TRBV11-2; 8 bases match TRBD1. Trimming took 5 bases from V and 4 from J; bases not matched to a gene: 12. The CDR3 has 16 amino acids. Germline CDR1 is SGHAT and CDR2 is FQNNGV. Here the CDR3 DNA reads TGTGCCAGCAGCCCAAGAACAGGGGGTATGGCAGAGACCCAGTACTTC. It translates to CASSPRTGGMAETQYF. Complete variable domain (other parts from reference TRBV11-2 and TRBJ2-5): EAGVAQSPRYKIIEKRQSVAFWCNPISGHATLYWYQQILGQGPKLLIQFQNNGVVDDSQLPKDRFSAERLKGVDSTLKIQPAKLEDSAVYLCASSPRTGGMAETQYFGPGTRLLVL.